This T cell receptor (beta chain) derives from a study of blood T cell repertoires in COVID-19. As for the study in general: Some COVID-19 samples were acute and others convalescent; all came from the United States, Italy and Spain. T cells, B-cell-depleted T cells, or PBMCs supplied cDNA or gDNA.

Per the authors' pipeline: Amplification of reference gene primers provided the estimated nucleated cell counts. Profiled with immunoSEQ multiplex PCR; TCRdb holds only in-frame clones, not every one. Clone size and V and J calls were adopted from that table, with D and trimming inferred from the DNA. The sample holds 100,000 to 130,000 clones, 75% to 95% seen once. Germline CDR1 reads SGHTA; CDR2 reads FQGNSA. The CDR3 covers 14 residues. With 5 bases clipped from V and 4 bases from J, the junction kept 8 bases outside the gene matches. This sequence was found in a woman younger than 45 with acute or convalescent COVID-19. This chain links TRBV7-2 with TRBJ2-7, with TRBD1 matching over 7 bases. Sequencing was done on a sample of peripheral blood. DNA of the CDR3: TGTGCCAGCAGCCCTAGGACAGGCGGGTACGAGCAGTACTTC. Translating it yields CASSPRTGGYEQYF.